This T cell receptor beta chain comes out of a study of cytomegalovirus exposure and HLA in healthy donors. Overall study: Earlier, 110 million or so unique TCR beta sequences were recovered from about 170 million T cells by an analysis. Roughly 85 million unique TCRs from HLA-typed donors made up an early data release.

PCR involved 60 Vbeta and 13 Jbeta primers. Sequenced by immunoSEQ multiplex PCR; TCRdb stores in-frame clones only, minus some. In the table there are about 100,000 clones, over 9.5% of which are singletons. A remark on this clone: The antigen is not known.

The study's findings and limits: A list of roughly 160 TCR beta chains associated with cytomegalovirus was given. Some V segments, TRBV6-2 and TRBV6-3 among them, were indistinguishable and were therefore excluded.

The CDR3 totals 14 residues. Unmatched junction bases numbered 5, after V lost 5 bases and J lost 6 bases. Germline V lookup: CDR1 SGHNT, CDR2 YYREEE (reference sequence). The chain employs TRBV5-4 and TRBJ1-5; TRBD1 agrees at 10 bases. Source material: PBMCs. This clonotype was sampled from a man between 40 and 49 years old in good health and CMV-seropositive. CDR3 in DNA: TGTGCCAGCAGTAGACAGGGGGCGTTTCAGCCCCAGCATTTT. Translated: CASSRQGAFQPQHF. Full variable domain (rest looked up from reference TRBV5-4 and TRBJ1-5): ETGVTQSPTHLIKTRGQQVTLRCSSQSGHNTVSWYQQALGQGPQFIFQYYREEENGRGNFPPRFSGLQFPNYSSELNVNALELDDSALYLCASSRQGAFQPQHFGDGTRLSIL.